These 27 T cell receptor beta chains were all obtained from the same sample, sequenced in a study of neoadjuvant anti-PD-1 for oral cavity cancer. Sequenced by immunoSEQ multiplex PCR; TCRdb stores in-frame clones only, minus some. The table lists 13,000 or so clones, 71% of them singletons, with around 2.4% in the top ten. Documented time point: after neoadjuvant nivolumab, at surgical resection. Sequenced material: PBMCs, taken after nivolumab (anti-PD-1) treatment. Receptor source: a person aged 35-79 years with oral cavity squamous cell carcinoma.

The V gene is TRBV2, the J gene TRBJ2-1; 10 nucleotides align to TRBD1. J lost 6 bases, V lost 6 bases, and 5 bases had no gene match. Per the germline V gene, CDR1 is SNHLY and CDR2 is FYNNEI. The CDR3 totals 14 residues. The DNA of the CDR3 is TGTGCCAGCAGCGCGGACAGGGGGGTCAATGAGCAGTTCTTC. As protein: CASSADRGVNEQFF.

The V gene is TRBV5-1, the J gene TRBJ1-1; 8 bases are shared with TRBD1. Germline CDR1 is SGHRS and CDR2 is YFSETQ. This CDR3 has 16 residues. The ends lost 4 bases at V and 6 bases at J; junction bases unmatched: 14. The CDR3 region has the DNA TGCGCCAGCAGCGGCGGACAGGGAGTTCAAGGGGCTGAAGCTTTCTTT. Protein product: CASSGGQGVQGAEAFF.

In this sample, this clone turned up a few times. J is TRBJ2-7 and V is TRBV15; 7 positions agree with TRBD1. The CDR3 has 14 residues. Trimming cost V 3 bases and J 1 base; bases outside gene matches: 3. The germline V gene encodes CDR1 LNHNV and CDR2 YYDKDF (reference sequence). Written as DNA, the CDR3 is TGTGCCACCAGCAGGACAGGGTCGTCCTACGAGCAGTACTTC. Protein sequence: CATSRTGSSYEQYF.

This rearrangement joins TRBV29-1 to TRBJ2-5; 7 nucleotides match TRBD1. Per germline, CDR1 SQVTM and CDR2 ANQGSEA. CDR3 length equals 12 residues. After removal of 3 bases from V and 2 bases from J, the junction contained 0 bases not matched to a gene. The CDR3 DNA reads as TGCAGCGTTGAGGGACAGCAAGAGACCCAGTACTTC. Protein product: CSVEGQQETQYF.

Comments on this clone: At one of its ends the junction is not consistent with the germline gene, which may arise from a read error. The chain links TRBV19 to TRBJ1-2; the match to TRBD1 covers 7 bases. The germline V gene encodes CDR1 LNHDA and CDR2 SQIVND (reference sequence). The CDR3 runs 14 residues. The CDR3 reads CASSIKETGRMQDF. CDR3 nucleotide sequence: TGTGCCAGTAGTATTAAGGAGACAGGGCGCATGCAGGACTTC.

This clone showed up just once. The J gene is TRBJ1-5, the V gene TRBV4-2; D ambiguous. The CDR3 totals 12 residues. The germline CDR1 and CDR2 sequences are LGHNA and YNFKEQ. Trimming removed 5 bases from V and 5 bases from J, with 7 bases in between. The CDR3 DNA sequence: TGTGCCAGCAGCATGGGAGATCAGCCCCAGCATTTT. This encodes CASSMGDQPQHF.

This chain connects TRBV25-1 to TRBJ2-1; TRBD2 matches 7 bases. There are 15 residues in the CDR3. In germline, CDR1 is MGHDK, CDR2 SYGVNS. V was clipped by 4 bases and J by 4 bases; unmatched bases: 7. DNA of the CDR3: TGTGCCAGCAGTGGTGGGACTATCAAGTACAATGAGCAGTTCTTC. Its protein is CASSGGTIKYNEQFF.

V and J are TRBV27 and TRBJ1-4, with D perhaps TRBD1 (5 bases). Trimming removed 4 bases at V and 0 bases at J, with 12 bases between. The CDR3 is 16 amino acids. CDR1 is MNHEY and CDR2 is SMNVEV in the germline V gene (reference sequence). The CDR3 protein is CASSSIDSATNEKLFF. CDR3 in DNA: TGTGCCAGCAGTTCAATAGACAGTGCAACTAATGAAAAACTGTTTTTT.

J is TRBJ2-3 and V is TRBV10-3, with 10 positions matching TRBD2. CDR1 is ENHRY and CDR2 is SYGVKD in the germline V gene. The V gene end was trimmed by 0 bases and the J gene end by 1 base; junction bases not matched to a gene: 4. The CDR3 runs 17 residues. The CDR3 nucleotides read TGTGCCATCAGTGAGTCGATTCTAGCGGGGGGCACAGATACGCAGTATTTT. It is translated as CAISESILAGGTDTQYF.

The chain has TRBV6-5 and TRBJ2-7; 7 nucleotides match TRBD2. Germline CDR1 reads MNHEY; CDR2 reads SVGAGI. V lost 0 bases, J lost 2 bases, and 7 bases stayed unmatched. The CDR3 is made up of 16 amino acids. The DNA of the CDR3 is TGTGCCAGCAGTTACTCGGCCAGCGGGACGACCTACGAGCAGTACTTC. It is translated as CASSYSASGTTYEQYF.

This chain connects TRBV5-1 to TRBJ2-3; 7 bases agree with TRBD2. Germline CDR1 SGHRS, CDR2 YFSETQ. This CDR3 region has 16 residues. The J segment lost 2 bases and the V segment lost 4 bases, leaving 10 bases of the junction unmatched. The chain's CDR3 is CASSQGLGRNTDTQYF. DNA of the CDR3: TGCGCCAGCAGCCAAGGACTAGGACGGAACACAGATACGCAGTATTTT.

This chain connects TRBV2 to TRBJ2-7, with TRBD2 matching over 11 bases. Germline CDR1 reads SNHLY; CDR2 reads FYNNEI. V lost 10 bases, J lost 6 bases, and 11 bases stayed unmatched. This CDR3 is 14 amino acids long. CDR3 amino acids: CATRGLAGGGEQYF. The CDR3 DNA reads TGTGCCACCCGGGGGCTAGCGGGGGGTGGCGAGCAGTACTTC.

The rearrangement uses TRBV7-2 and TRBJ1-1; D not resolved. CDR1 is SGHTA, CDR2 FQGNSA, per germline. CDR3 length: 13 residues. Trimming removed 2 bases at V and 0 bases at J, with 4 bases between. The CDR3 coding sequence is TGTGCCAGCAGCTTAATGGTGAACACTGAAGCTTTCTTT. Its translation: CASSLMVNTEAFF.

This clone has just a few counts. The chain combines TRBV10-3 with TRBJ1-2; 8 nucleotides agree with TRBD1. The CDR3 sequence is 15 residues long. The V segment lost 2 bases and the J segment 4 bases; nucleotides outside the gene matches: 6. CDR1 is ENHRY, CDR2 SYGVKD, per germline. The DNA for the CDR3 is TGTGCCATCAGTGAGCAGGGACAGGAGGGCTATGGCTACACCTTC. It is translated as CAISEQGQEGYGYTF.

This chain uses TRBV7-6 with TRBJ1-1; D gene ambiguous. From germline, CDR1 is SGHVS and CDR2 FNYEAQ. The CDR3 is 15 residues long. V lost 4 bases, J lost 0 bases, and 12 bases lay in between. The DNA for the CDR3 is TGTGCCAGCAGCTCCCCCCTCGGGGTGAACACTGAAGCTTTCTTT. Translated, it gives CASSSPLGVNTEAFF.

This clone came up a few times. J is TRBJ2-3 and V is TRBV28, with 7 bases that match TRBD1. Germline values: CDR1 MDHEN, CDR2 SYDVKM. V dropped 5 bases and J dropped 2; count of bases not matched to a gene: 4. The length of the CDR3 is 14 residues. CDR3 bases: TGTGCCAGCAGTCTGGGACAGCTCACAGATACGCAGTATTTT. Protein: CASSLGQLTDTQYF.

This sequence joins TRBV11-2 and TRBJ1-2; TRBD1 aligns across 8 bases. The CDR3 runs 13 residues. CDR1 and CDR2 (germline): SGHAT, FQNNGV. V gave up 5 bases and J gave up 3 bases; unmatched junction bases: 2. Here the CDR3 reads CASSPGQDYGYTF. The CDR3 nucleotides are TGTGCCAGCAGCCCGGGACAGGACTATGGCTACACCTTC.

CDR3 sequence: CAWLNRATYTDTQYF. The CDR3 nucleotides are TGTGCCTGGCTTAACAGGGCGACCTACACAGATACGCAGTATTTT. The V call is TRBV30, the J call TRBJ2-3, with D possibly TRBD1 on 6 matching bases. V was cut by 5 bases and J by 2 bases, with 17 bases left in between. Germline V gives CDR1 GTSNPN, CDR2 SVGIG (reference sequence). The CDR3 has 15 residues.

The V gene is TRBV7-9, the J gene TRBJ2-7; no clear D. This CDR3 is built from 13 residues. V shed 3 bases and J shed 4 bases, with 10 bases lying between them. The germline V gene has CDR1 SEHNR and CDR2 FQNEAQ (reference sequence). The CDR3 DNA sequence: TGTGCCAGCAGCTTCCCTCCCTGGTACGAGCAGTACTTC. As protein: CASSFPPWYEQYF.

The J gene is TRBJ2-3, the V gene TRBV28, with a tentative D call TRBD2 (6 bases). The ends were cut back, 8 bases at V and 0 bases at J, with 12 bases in the middle. The CDR3 consists of 14 residues. Germline V lookup: CDR1 MDHEN, CDR2 SYDVKM. The CDR3 DNA follows: TGTGCCAGCCGGGGGATGGGGAGCACAGATACGCAGTATTTT. Amino acid sequence: CASRGMGSTDTQYF.

The chain uses TRBV28 and TRBJ1-1; no firm D call. This CDR3 spans 11 amino acids. Germline V gene sequence: CDR1 MDHEN, CDR2 SYDVKM. Between the trimmed V and J ends, which lost 10 bases and 5 bases, there was a span of 11 bases. CDR3 sequence reads: CATNVGTEAFF. The CDR3 DNA reads TGTGCCACTAACGTTGGAACTGAAGCTTTCTTT.

The V and J genes are TRBV5-1 and TRBJ1-2; 7 bases agree with TRBD1. CDR3 length: 14 residues. V dropped 4 bases and J dropped 5; count of bases not matched to a gene: 8. CDR1 SGHRS and CDR2 YFSETQ come from the germline V gene. This chain's CDR3 is CASSRGTELYGYTF. The CDR3 DNA sequence: TGCGCCAGCAGCCGCGGGACAGAGTTGTATGGCTACACCTTC.

This clone was seen only a few times. The chain carries TRBV9 and TRBJ1-6, with a tentative D call TRBD1 (5 bases). The CDR3 is 16 residues long. Germline CDR1 and CDR2: SGDLS and YYNGEE. The V gene lost 5 bases and the J gene lost 4 bases, with 16 bases spanning the gap. The CDR3 nucleotides are TGTGCCAGCAGTTCGGGGCCCAACGTTTATAATTCACCCCTCCACTTT. Protein: CASSSGPNVYNSPLHF.

The CDR3 loop is CASSHSGTGGREQYF. The CDR3 DNA reads TGTGCCAGCAGCCACTCCGGGACAGGGGGCCGCGAGCAGTACTTC. The V and J genes are TRBV7-9 and TRBJ2-7, with 12 bases fitting TRBD1. The germline gives CDR1 SEHNR, CDR2 FQNEAQ (reference sequence). The trim removed 5 bases at V and 6 bases at J, leaving 8 bases unmatched. The CDR3 is 15 amino acids. The full variable domain, rest sourced from reference TRBV7-9 and TRBJ2-7, is DTGVSQNPRHKITKRGQNVTFRCDPISEHNRLYWYRQTLGQGPEFLTYFQNEAQLEKSRLLSDRFSAERPKGSFSTLEIQRTEQGDSAMYLCASSHSGTGGREQYFGPGTRLTVT.

V gene TRBV2 combines with J gene TRBJ2-1; possibly TRBD2 for D (6 bases). CDR1 is SNHLY, CDR2 FYNNEI, per germline. The length of the CDR3 is 14 residues. The ends were cut back, 6 bases at V and 3 bases at J, with 12 bases in the middle. CDR3 in DNA: TGTGCCAGCAGCCGAACTAGCAGCTACAATGAGCAGTTCTTC. Protein: CASSRTSSYNEQFF.

This clone was counted a few times. The chain combines TRBV29-1 with TRBJ1-1; 11 positions agree with TRBD1. This CDR3 has 13 amino acids. V shed 7 bases, J shed 4 bases, and the junction held 5 bases outside the gene matches. Germline V gives CDR1 SQVTM, CDR2 ANQGSEA. For the CDR3, the DNA is TGCAGCGGTTGGGACAGGGGGAGCACTGAAGCTTTCTTT. This sequence encodes CSGWDRGSTEAFF.

A few counts support this clone. This chain connects TRBV4-1 to TRBJ1-4; no clear D gene. V lost 4 bases and J 8 bases, leaving 11 bases between the germline ends. The CDR3 runs 13 residues. Germline V lookup: CDR1 MGHRA, CDR2 YSYEKL. As DNA, the CDR3 is TGCGCCAGCAGCCTCCTGGCCGGGGAAAAACTGTTTTTT. Its translation: CASSLLAGEKLFF.